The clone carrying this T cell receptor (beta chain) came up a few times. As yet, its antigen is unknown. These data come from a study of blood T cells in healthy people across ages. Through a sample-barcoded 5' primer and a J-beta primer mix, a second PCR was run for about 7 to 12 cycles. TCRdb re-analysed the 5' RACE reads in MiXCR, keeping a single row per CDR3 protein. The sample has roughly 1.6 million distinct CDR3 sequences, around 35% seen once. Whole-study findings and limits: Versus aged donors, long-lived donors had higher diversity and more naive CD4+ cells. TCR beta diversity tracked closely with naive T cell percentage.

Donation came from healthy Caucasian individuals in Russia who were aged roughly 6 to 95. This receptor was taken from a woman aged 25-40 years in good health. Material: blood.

CDR3 DNA: TGTGCCATCAGTGATGGCCAGGGGATAGGAGAGACCCAGTACTTC. Residues: CAISDGQGIGETQYF. J is TRBJ2-5 and V is TRBV10-3; maybe TRBD1 (6 bases). This CDR3 is built from 15 residues. Trimming removed 3 bases at V and 4 bases at J, with 15 bases between. Germline CDR1 ENHRY, CDR2 SYGVKD.